The 18 T cell receptor beta chains below come from one sample, sequenced in a study of Ad26.COV2.S vaccination and SARS-CoV-2 variants. Noted treatment: roughly 18 received Ad26.COV2.S at low or high dose, single or two shots; a few received placebo; per-sample allocation not given. Sampling happened 63 days after the first vaccine or placebo injection. The repertoire was sequenced with immunoSEQ multiplex PCR; TCRdb's copy has only in-frame clones and lacks some. Of 300,000 to 350,000 clones listed, just under 85% were seen once; the top ten hold about 2.1%. This material consisted of peripheral blood, taken in a trial of Ad26.COV2.S vaccine versus placebo. Every receptor here comes from a person aged 18 to 65 who received the Ad26.COV2.S COVID-19 vaccine or a placebo.

V and J are TRBV21-1 and TRBJ2-7; the D call TRBD1 from the table was never checked on the DNA. TRBV21-1 is described as a pseudogene. The CDR3 is made up of 20 amino acids. CDR3 bases: TGTGCCAGCAGCGATCTAGGGAGGGACAGGGGGCCACGAGGCCCCTACGAGCAGTACTTC. This codes for CASSDLGRDRGPRGPYEQYF.

This clone was picked up one time. This chain joins TRBV9 and TRBJ2-3, with 8 nucleotides matching TRBD1. The CDR3 has 14 residues. Germline values: CDR1 SGDLS, CDR2 YYNGEE. J lost 3 bases, V lost 3 bases, and 3 bases had no gene match. CDR3: CASSGRGPTDTQYF. The CDR3 DNA sequence: TGTGCCAGCAGCGGCAGGGGGCCAACAGATACGCAGTATTTT.

The J gene is TRBJ1-1, the V gene TRBV11-1, with D possibly matching TRBD1 (6 bases). This CDR3 contains 15 residues. The V end was cut by 4 bases, the J end by 4 bases, with 16 bases between. In germline, CDR1 is SGHAT, CDR2 FQDESV (reference sequence). The CDR3 loop is CASSSTGIASTEAFF. In nucleotides, the CDR3 is TGTGCCAGCAGCTCAACAGGGATTGCGAGCACTGAAGCTTTCTTT.

CDR3 sequence: CASRGHGTGYSPLHF. CDR3 nucleotides: TGTGCCAGTAGGGGGCACGGGACAGGGTATTCACCCCTCCACTTT. The chain is built from TRBV19 and TRBJ1-6; TRBD1 matches at 9 bases. Germline CDR1 and CDR2: LNHDA and SQIVND (reference sequence). V was clipped by 6 bases and J by 8 bases; unmatched bases: 8. The CDR3 runs to 15 residues.

V is TRBV4-1 and J is TRBJ2-5; D not certain. Trimming shortened V by 6 bases and J by 2 bases, and 16 bases separated the two germline ends. Germline lookup yields CDR1 MGHRA and CDR2 YSYEKL. This CDR3 has 15 amino acids. The CDR3 sequence is CASSPSLWLQETQYF. In nucleotides, the CDR3 is TGCGCCAGCAGTCCAAGCTTGTGGCTTCAAGAGACCCAGTACTTC.

This chain connects TRBV25-1 to TRBJ1-2; possible D gene TRBD1, 6 bases. V gave up 4 bases and J gave up 8 bases, with 11 bases separating them. This CDR3 spans 12 amino acids. Per germline, CDR1 MGHDK and CDR2 SYGVNS. The CDR3 DNA sequence: TGTGCCAGCAGTGTGGGGGGCAGGGGCTACACCTTC. Its translation is CASSVGGRGYTF.

The chain is built from TRBV9 and TRBJ1-3, with D uncertain. The CDR3 totals 16 residues. Between the trimmed V and J ends, which lost 0 bases and 0 bases, there was a span of 10 bases. The germline gives CDR1 SGDLS, CDR2 YYNGEE. The CDR3 nucleotides are TGTGCCAGCAGCGTAGGCCCAGAAGTCTCTGGAAACACCATATATTTT. Translation: CASSVGPEVSGNTIYF.

The V call is TRBV9, the J call TRBJ2-1; no firm D call. Trimming took 1 base from V and 8 from J, leaving 4 bases between them. There are 11 residues in the CDR3. Germline V lookup: CDR1 SGDLS, CDR2 YYNGEE. In DNA form, the CDR3 reads TGTGCCAGCAGCGTAATCGATGAGCAGTTCTTC. This encodes CASSVIDEQFF.

This chain connects TRBV4-1 to TRBJ1-6; TRBD1 matches at 7 bases. The CDR3 totals 16 residues. Germline lookup yields CDR1 MGHRA and CDR2 YSYEKL. With 3 bases clipped from V and 8 bases from J, the junction kept 10 bases outside the gene matches. The CDR3 coding sequence is TGCGCCAGCAGCCAGATACAGGGGAGGCTAGATTCACCCCTCCACTTT. This sequence encodes CASSQIQGRLDSPLHF.

This chain uses TRBV11-3 with TRBJ2-7; maybe TRBD2 (6 bases). CDR1 SGHNT and CDR2 YENEEA come from the germline V gene. The CDR3 has 14 amino acids. V lost 1 base and J 3 bases, leaving 10 bases between the germline ends. Here the CDR3 DNA reads TGTGCCAGCAGCTTAGGCGCGGAGGGCTACGAGCAGTACTTC. Its protein is CASSLGAEGYEQYF.

The chain has TRBV3-1 (or the pseudogene TRBV3-2) and TRBJ2-5; 10 bases map to TRBD2. This CDR3 contains 15 residues. Germline values: CDR1 LGHDT, CDR2 YNNKEL (reference sequence). V shed 1 base, J shed 7 bases, and the junction held 6 bases outside the gene matches. The CDR3 loop reads CASSQASGGGLTQYF. In DNA, the CDR3 is TGTGCCAGCAGCCAAGCTAGCGGGGGAGGGTTGACCCAGTACTTC.

The genes are TRBV19 and TRBJ1-6; 9 bases align to TRBD1. With V trimmed by 6 bases and J by 7 bases, 4 bases remained unmatched. Germline V gives CDR1 LNHDA, CDR2 SQIVND (reference sequence). This CDR3 has 14 residues. CDR3 in DNA: TGTGCCAGTAGAGCCGGGACAGGGAATTCACCCCTCCACTTT. Its translation is CASRAGTGNSPLHF.

The rearrangement uses TRBV7-2 and TRBJ1-1; the match to TRBD1 covers 8 bases. V was pared by 2 bases and J by 7 bases, with 9 bases of the junction left unmatched. CDR3 length: 15 amino acids. The V gene's germline CDR1 is SGHTA and CDR2 FQGNSA. The CDR3, as DNA: TGTGCCAGCAGCTTATTTCCCAGGGGGCGGGTTGAAGCTTTCTTT. Translating it yields CASSLFPRGRVEAFF.

Here the CDR3 reads CASSFREEQFF. The CDR3 nucleotides read TGTGCCAGCAGCTTCCGAGAGGAGCAGTTCTTC. This sequence joins TRBV7-9 and TRBJ2-1; D is undetermined. Deletions cut 3 bases from V and 10 bases from J, with 7 bases between. This CDR3 has 11 amino acids. CDR1 is SEHNR and CDR2 is FQNEAQ in the germline V gene (reference sequence).

The chain couples TRBV11-3 to TRBJ2-2; D unclear. The CDR3 runs 13 residues. CDR1 and CDR2 from the germline V gene are SGHNT and YENEEA. Trimming stripped 11 bases from V and 0 bases from J, with 10 bases between. This CDR3 is CACSQTNTGELFF. CDR3 in DNA: TGTGCCTGTAGTCAGACGAACACCGGGGAGCTGTTTTTT. The variable domain in full, completed from reference TRBV11-3 and TRBJ2-2, reads EAGVVQSPRYKIIEKKQPVAFWCNPISGHNTLYWYLQNLGQGPELLIRYENEEAVDDSQLPKDRFSAERLKGVDSTLKIQPAELGDSAVYLCACSQTNTGELFFGEGSRLTVL.

V is TRBV11-2 and J is TRBJ2-3; D possibly matches TRBD1 or TRBD2 (5 bases each). The CDR3 loop spans 15 amino acids. Germline V gives CDR1 SGHAT, CDR2 FQNNGV. The ends were cut back, 6 bases at V and 1 base at J, with 14 bases in the middle. This CDR3 is CASRGVRVRTDTQYF. In nucleotides, the CDR3 is TGTGCCAGCAGGGGGGTTAGGGTCCGCACAGATACGCAGTATTTT.

CDR3 DNA sequence: TGCAGCGTTGTCCCTGGGAGGGGAGGCTACGAGCAGTACTTC. Its protein is CSVVPGRGGYEQYF. This chain joins TRBV29-1 and TRBJ2-7; 7 bases align to TRBD2. Per the germline V gene, CDR1 is SQVTM and CDR2 is ANQGSEA. The CDR3 spans 14 residues. Trimming at V came to 4 bases and at J to 3 bases, leaving 9 bases not matched to a gene.

J is TRBJ2-7 and V is TRBV7-6; D possibly matches TRBD1 or TRBD2 (5 bases each). This CDR3 is built from 16 residues. The V end lost 4 bases, the J end lost 2 bases, and 18 bases lay between the germline ends. Per germline, CDR1 SGHVS and CDR2 FNYEAQ. This CDR3 is CASSSSTFRGAYEQYF. CDR3 nucleotides: TGTGCCAGCAGCTCCTCCACCTTTAGAGGGGCCTACGAGCAGTACTTC.